A single sample gave rise to the 13 T cell receptor beta chains below, sequenced in a study of shared clonotypes between healthy human individuals. TCRdb keeps only in-frame clones here, not all; method: immunoSEQ multiplex PCR. In the table there are approximately 1.5 million clones, 95% to 99% of which are singletons. Input material: naive CD4+ T cells sorted from blood. Subset meaning: CD45RA+ positively selected. All receptors come from a man younger than 45 in good health.

This chain links TRBV28 with TRBJ1-2, with D uncertain. This CDR3 spans 12 amino acids. CDR1 and CDR2 (germline): MDHEN, SYDVKM. V shed 6 bases and J shed 8 bases, with 13 bases lying between them. CDR3 nucleotides: TGTGCCAGCAGCCCCACATTCCACGGCTACACCTTC. Protein product: CASSPTFHGYTF.

CDR3 sequence (DNA): TGCGCCAGCAAGGGACCCAGTTATAATGAAAAACTGTTTTTT. Protein: CASKGPSYNEKLFF. J is TRBJ1-4 and V is TRBV10-2, with D possibly being TRBD1 (5 bases). The CDR3 contains 14 residues. The V gene lost 7 bases and the J gene lost 4 bases, with 13 bases spanning the gap. Germline CDR1 WSHSY, CDR2 SAAADI.

The chain employs TRBV28 and TRBJ2-3; the D gene is possibly TRBD2 (5 bases). Germline V gene lookup returns CDR1 MDHEN and CDR2 SYDVKM. V was clipped by 8 bases and J by 4 bases, with 13 bases between them. The length of the CDR3 is 13 residues. CDR3 sequence (DNA): TGTGCCAGCCGGACTCAAAACCCAGATACGCAGTATTTT. The encoded protein is CASRTQNPDTQYF.

V usage is TRBV19 and J usage is TRBJ2-1; D remains ambiguous. Germline CDR1 and CDR2: LNHDA and SQIVND (reference sequence). The length of the CDR3 is 13 residues. Trimming removed 5 bases at V and 7 bases at J, with 12 bases between. CDR3 loop: CASSLPLGNEQFF. As DNA, the CDR3 is TGTGCCAGTAGTTTACCTTTAGGGAATGAGCAGTTCTTC. The full variable domain, its missing parts supplied by reference TRBV19 and TRBJ2-1, is DGGITQSPKYLFRKEGQNVTLSCEQNLNHDAMYWYRQDPGQGLRLIYYSQIVNDFQKGDIAEGYSVSREKKESFPLTVTSAQKNPTAFYLCASSLPLGNEQFFGPGTRLTVL.

The chain recombines TRBV5-6 with TRBJ2-1; D is perhaps TRBD1 (7 bases). The CDR3 is 15 residues long. V lost 3 bases and J 7 bases, leaving 17 bases between the germline ends. Germline-derived CDR1 and CDR2 are SGHDT and YYEEEE. CDR3 sequence (DNA): TGTGCCAGCAGCTCCCTGGGGCCAGGGGGGAATGAGCAGTTCTTC. This encodes CASSSLGPGGNEQFF. The entire variable domain, with the rest obtained from reference TRBV5-6 and TRBJ2-1, is as follows: DAGVTQSPTHLIKTRGQQVTLRCSPKSGHDTVSWYQQALGQGPQFIFQYYEEEERQRGNFPDRFSGHQFPNYSSELNVNALLLGDSALYLCASSSLGPGGNEQFFGPGTRLTVL.

In nucleotides, the CDR3 is TGTGCCAGCAGCCTTAGGAGTGTGGACACTGAAGCTTTCTTT. Protein: CASSLRSVDTEAFF. The chain uses TRBV9 and TRBJ1-1; D is ambiguous. Germline V gene data show CDR1 as SGDLS and CDR2 as YYNGEE. The CDR3 spans 14 residues. V gave up 4 bases and J gave up 3 bases, with 13 bases separating them.

The chain uses TRBV7-8 and TRBJ2-7; 10 bases map to TRBD1. V trimming: 5 bases; J trimming: 3 bases; junction bases outside the gene matches: 13. CDR1 is SGHVS and CDR2 is FQNEAQ in the germline V gene. The CDR3 extends over 17 amino acids. The CDR3 nucleotides are TGTGCCAGCAGCCGTACGGGCGGGACAGGGGTCGGCTACGAGCAGTACTTC. It encodes CASSRTGGTGVGYEQYF.

The chain employs TRBV27 and TRBJ2-1, with TRBD2 matching over 13 bases. The trim removed 7 bases at V and 7 bases at J, leaving 16 bases unmatched. CDR3 length: 18 amino acids. In germline, CDR1 is MNHEY, CDR2 SMNVEV (reference sequence). The CDR3 region is CASIRGVLAGGSLNEQFF. DNA for the CDR3: TGTGCCAGCATACGGGGTGTACTAGCGGGAGGGAGTTTGAATGAGCAGTTCTTC.

The chain carries TRBV19 and TRBJ1-4; D gene uncertain. The length of the CDR3 is 20 residues. Trimming pared 7 bases from V and 4 bases from J, leaving 31 bases between. The germline V gene encodes CDR1 LNHDA and CDR2 SQIVND (reference sequence). The CDR3 DNA sequence: TGTGCCAGTACCCCGGAACCCAACCACAGAGCGCAAGCATTTAATGAAAAACTGTTTTTT. Translated: CASTPEPNHRAQAFNEKLFF.

The chain uses TRBV10-3 and TRBJ1-4; perhaps TRBD1 as D (5 bases). Germline CDR1 is ENHRY and CDR2 is SYGVKD. Trimming left V 0 bases short and J 8 bases short, with 7 bases between. This CDR3 comprises 13 residues. The CDR3 region is CAISESGGEKLFF. CDR3 in DNA: TGTGCCATCAGTGAGTCTGGGGGAGAAAAACTGTTTTTT.

The chain couples TRBV28 to TRBJ2-1; 8 bases fit TRBD2. The CDR3 spans 20 residues. CDR1 is MDHEN and CDR2 is SYDVKM in the germline V gene. V dropped 5 bases and J dropped 0; count of bases not matched to a gene: 18. CDR3 residues: CASSTPSGGRSGSSYNEQFF. The DNA for the CDR3 is TGTGCCAGCAGTACGCCGTCGGGCGGGAGGTCCGGGAGCTCCTACAATGAGCAGTTCTTC.

Concerning this clone: The same CDR3 is also encoded by other DNA sequences in this sample. The chain carries TRBV28 and TRBJ2-7; 9 bases agree with TRBD1. V was clipped by 6 bases and J by 7 bases; unmatched bases: 7. CDR1 is MDHEN, CDR2 SYDVKM, per germline. The CDR3 extends over 13 amino acids. CDR3: CASSPGQGGEQYF. The CDR3 DNA sequence: TGTGCCAGCAGCCCGGGACAGGGAGGGGAGCAGTACTTC.

V usage is TRBV10-2 and J usage is TRBJ2-7; D not certain. V was shortened by 2 bases and J by 10 bases, with 15 bases between the two germline ends. Per the germline V gene, CDR1 is WSHSY and CDR2 is SAAADI. The CDR3 covers 13 residues. The CDR3 bases are TGCGCCAGCAGTGAGGCCGTTGTAAGGTTACAGTACTTC. It specifies CASSEAVVRLQYF.